What follows is one T cell receptor (beta chain) and its context. The antigen is undetermined. V was cut by 0 bases and J by 4 bases, with 6 bases left in between. In germline, CDR1 is SGDLS, CDR2 YYNGEE. CDR3 length equals 13 residues. All of the isolated RNA was reverse transcribed, so expressed TCRB transcripts were sequenced. Here immunoSEQ multiplex PCR was the method, and the copy in TCRdb shows in-frame clones only, minus some. The data show fewer than 350,000 clones, around a fifth seen once. This sample is drawn from a study of beta chain features in type 1 diabetes. Overall study context: The study found patients and healthy donors alike in age, gender and cell yields. Findings and limits, study-wide: Type 1 diabetes patients showed a moderate but significant shortening of TCRB CDR3s in all four CD4+ subsets. PCR might favor shorter templates, but any such skew would affect patients and controls equally.

By way of CD45RO/CCR7/CD25/CD127/CD95/CD27, the CD4+ regulatory, stem cell-like memory, central memory and naive cells were sorted. V gene TRBV9 combines with J gene TRBJ2-3; D is uncertain. The origin of this receptor is a woman aged 18-29 years in good health. Sequencing was carried out using naive CD4+ T cells from blood. CDR3 in amino acids: CASSVETADTQYF. The CDR3 DNA reads TGTGCCAGCAGCGTAGAAACGGCAGATACGCAGTATTTT. The whole variable domain, remainder taken from reference TRBV9 and TRBJ2-3, is DSGVTQTPKHLITATGQRVTLRCSPRSGDLSVYWYQQSLDQGLQFLIQYYNGEERAKGNILERFSAQQFPDLHSELNLSSLELGDSALYFCASSVETADTQYFGPGTRLTVL.